This entry lists 26 T cell receptor beta chains sequenced from one sample in a study of CD8 T cell repertoires and HIV-1 epitope variants. Antigen specificity for these receptors is unknown. Clones were sequenced by immunoSEQ multiplex PCR, and TCRdb holds only the in-frame ones, with some missing. The sample records several thousand clones, just over 65% being singletons. Sequencing was performed on cultured CD8+ T cells derived from PBMCs. The source of these receptors is a male donor with HIV.

The V gene is TRBV21-1, the J gene TRBJ2-6; the D call TRBD1 from the table was never checked on the DNA. TRBV21-1 has pseudogene status. The CDR3 runs to 16 residues. CDR3: CASSKVRRQGGNVLTF. The CDR3 DNA reads TGTGCCAGCAGCAAAGTTAGGAGACAGGGAGGCAACGTCCTGACTTTC.

This chain joins TRBV29-1 and TRBJ2-3, with TRBD1 as a possible D gene (6 bases). Germline lookup yields CDR1 SQVTM and CDR2 ANQGSEA. The CDR3 is 12 residues long. Deletions cut 6 bases from V and 1 base from J, with 8 bases between. CDR3 region: CSVEGGTDTQYF. CDR3 DNA sequence: TGCAGCGTCGAGGGGGGCACAGATACGCAGTATTTT.

V usage is TRBV7-9 and J usage is TRBJ1-6; 8 bases are a match to TRBD1. V lost 5 bases, J lost 10 bases, and 4 bases stayed unmatched. This CDR3 has 13 residues. The germline CDR1 and CDR2 sequences are SEHNR and FQNEAQ (reference sequence). The CDR3 spells CASSATGESPLHF. The CDR3 coding sequence is TGTGCCAGCAGCGCGACAGGGGAATCACCCCTCCACTTT.

This clone has a single count. This rearrangement joins TRBV4-3 to TRBJ1-4; weak D call: TRBD1 (6 bases). Trimming stripped 0 bases from V and 5 bases from J, with 13 bases between. Germline CDR1 reads LGHNA; CDR2 reads YSLEER. The CDR3 spans 16 residues. CDR3 protein: CASSQDPGQSNEKLFF. DNA for the CDR3: TGCGCCAGCAGCCAAGATCCTGGACAGTCGAATGAAAAACTGTTTTTT.

This clone has a handful of counts. The chain couples TRBV13 to TRBJ1-1, with D unresolved. This CDR3 contains 14 residues. Trimming cost V 5 bases and J 0 bases, with 10 bases left between them. Germline loops: CDR1 PRHDT, CDR2 FYEKMQ (reference sequence). The CDR3 reads CASSPGQMNTEAFF. DNA of the CDR3: TGTGCCAGCAGCCCGGGCCAGATGAACACTGAAGCTTTCTTT.

The rearrangement joins TRBV13 to TRBJ2-3, with 9 bases identical to TRBD1. The ends lost 5 bases at V and 12 bases at J; junction bases unmatched: 15. CDR1 and CDR2 from the germline V gene are PRHDT and FYEKMQ (reference sequence). The CDR3 covers 15 residues. The CDR3 protein is CASSLPGQGSVSQYF. As DNA, the CDR3 is TGTGCCAGCAGCCTTCCGGGACAGGGCTCCGTTTCCCAGTATTTT.

This clone was detected only a few times. This chain joins TRBV2 and TRBJ1-3; D not resolved. This CDR3 has 15 residues. V was cut by 8 bases and J by 4 bases, with 18 bases left in between. From germline, CDR1 is SNHLY and CDR2 FYNNEI. The CDR3 here is CASGLPAVKGNTIYF. CDR3 in DNA: TGTGCCAGCGGGCTACCGGCAGTGAAAGGAAACACCATATATTTT.

The chain recombines TRBV6-1 with TRBJ2-7; 9 nucleotides match TRBD1. Trimming cost V 4 bases and J 5 bases; bases outside gene matches: 9. Germline V gene lookup returns CDR1 MNHNS and CDR2 SASEGT. The CDR3 totals 15 residues. The CDR3 reads CASSARDRVNHEQYF. Written as DNA, the CDR3 is TGTGCCAGCAGTGCCCGGGACAGGGTTAACCACGAGCAGTACTTC.

V is TRBV27 and J is TRBJ1-5; the D is unclear. Trimming left V 4 bases short and J 0 bases short, with 7 bases between. This CDR3 contains 14 residues. Germline loops: CDR1 MNHEY, CDR2 SMNVEV (reference sequence). CDR3 protein: CASSWGGSNQPQHF. CDR3 nucleotide sequence: TGTGCCAGCAGTTGGGGAGGTAGCAATCAGCCCCAGCATTTT.

This sequence joins TRBV13 and TRBJ2-1, with D perhaps TRBD2 (7 bases). Germline CDR1 and CDR2: PRHDT and FYEKMQ (reference sequence). CDR3 length: 14 amino acids. The germline V and J ends were trimmed by 6 bases and 7 bases, with 16 bases remaining between them. In nucleotides, the CDR3 is TGTGCCAGCAGTGAGGGGGGGACATTGAATGAGCAGTTCTTC. It translates to CASSEGGTLNEQFF.

This sequence joins TRBV6-5 and TRBJ1-5; possibly TRBD1 for D (6 bases). From germline, CDR1 is MNHEY and CDR2 SVGAGI. The CDR3 is 14 residues long. Deletions cut 5 bases from V and 3 bases from J, with 11 bases between. The CDR3 region is CASSTGKYNQPQHF. The DNA for the CDR3 is TGTGCCAGCAGTACAGGGAAATACAATCAGCCCCAGCATTTT.

This CDR3 reads CASSLFLGVDEQYF. The CDR3 DNA is TGTGCCAGCAGCTTATTCCTGGGGGTGGATGAGCAGTACTTC. The V and J genes are TRBV7-2 and TRBJ2-7; D could derive from TRBD1 or TRBD2 (5 bases each). From germline, CDR1 is SGHTA and CDR2 FQGNSA. V lost 2 bases and J 7 bases, leaving 15 bases between the germline ends. The CDR3 loop spans 14 amino acids.

The chain employs TRBV7-2 and TRBJ1-1; tentative D call: TRBD1 (5 bases). Deletions cut 7 bases from V and 1 base from J, with 10 bases between. This CDR3 comprises 13 residues. Germline lookup yields CDR1 SGHTA and CDR2 FQGNSA. The CDR3 DNA reads TGTGCCAGCAACCAGACAGCGAACACTGAAGCTTTCTTT. Its translation is CASNQTANTEAFF.

The CDR3 sequence is CASSLEVNTEAFF. The CDR3 region has the DNA TGTGCCAGCAGCTTAGAGGTGAACACTGAAGCTTTCTTT. This chain joins TRBV11-3 and TRBJ1-1; no clear D gene. The CDR3 totals 13 residues. Germline CDR1 and CDR2: SGHNT and YENEEA. V was shortened by 0 bases and J by 0 bases, with 2 bases between the two germline ends.

This chain joins TRBV5-1 and TRBJ2-3; maybe TRBD2 (5 bases). In germline, CDR1 is SGHRS, CDR2 YFSETQ. This CDR3 has 14 amino acids. Deletions cut 4 bases from V and 6 bases from J, with 15 bases between. This CDR3 is CASSPGVSGDTQYF. Written as DNA, the CDR3 is TGCGCCAGCAGCCCCGGGGTCTCTGGGGATACGCAGTATTTT.

This clone was recorded only once. This chain links TRBV7-6 with TRBJ2-4; TRBD1 might be the D (9 bases). The CDR3 totals 17 residues. V lost 5 bases, J lost 5 bases, and 22 bases lay in between. CDR1 is SGHVS, CDR2 FNYEAQ, per germline. This CDR3 is CASSPSGGTGLQNIQYF. The DNA of the CDR3 is TGTGCCAGCAGCCCATCGGGGGGGACAGGGCTCCAAAACATTCAGTACTTC.

The chain couples TRBV9 to TRBJ2-3, with 9 nucleotides matching TRBD2. The germline CDR1 and CDR2 sequences are SGDLS and YYNGEE. Germline trimming cut 4 bases from V and 2 bases from J; bases unmatched to any gene: 14. The CDR3 runs 18 residues. Written as DNA, the CDR3 is TGTGCCAGCAGCATCAAAGAGGTAGCGGGGGCTCTCACAGATACGCAGTATTTT. It yields the protein CASSIKEVAGALTDTQYF.

V usage is TRBV29-1 and J usage is TRBJ2-1; 8 bases map to TRBD2. The V segment lost 4 bases and the J segment 7 bases; nucleotides outside the gene matches: 9. Germline V gene lookup returns CDR1 SQVTM and CDR2 ANQGSEA. The CDR3 has 14 residues. The CDR3 bases are TGCAGCGTTGGGGCCGGGGGGGCCGGGAATGAGCAGTTCTTC. Protein: CSVGAGGAGNEQFF.

The chain carries TRBV27 and TRBJ2-1; D possibly corresponds to TRBD1 (5 bases). CDR3 size: 14 residues. CDR1 and CDR2 from the germline V gene are MNHEY and SMNVEV (reference sequence). V was trimmed by 2 bases and J by 0 bases, leaving 5 bases between them. CDR3 DNA sequence: TGTGCCAGCAGTTTAACAGGCTCCTACAATGAGCAGTTCTTC. This translates into CASSLTGSYNEQFF.

This clone has a handful of counts. The chain joins TRBV4-3 to TRBJ1-4; no definite D call. The ends were cut back, 0 bases at V and 11 bases at J, with 13 bases in the middle. The germline V gene encodes CDR1 LGHNA and CDR2 YSLEER. The CDR3 totals 14 residues. CDR3 sequence (DNA): TGCGCCAGCAGCCAAGATGGGGAGTCTGTTAAACTGTTTTTT. It encodes CASSQDGESVKLFF.

This sequence joins TRBV14 and TRBJ1-1; D is unclear. Germline CDR1 and CDR2: SGHDN and FVKESK. This CDR3 has 13 residues. Trimming removed 4 bases from V and 1 base from J, with 7 bases in between. The CDR3 nucleotides are TGTGCCAGCAGCCTGGGGTGGAACACTGAAGCTTTCTTT. Its translation: CASSLGWNTEAFF.

This clone qualifies as medium-sized. The chain employs TRBV4-1 and TRBJ1-1; 8 positions agree with TRBD1. J was trimmed by 8 bases and V by 4 bases; bases with no gene match: 6. The CDR3 spans 13 residues. CDR1 and CDR2 (germline): MGHRA, YSYEKL. CDR3 loop: CASSRLQGEEAFF. As DNA, the CDR3 is TGCGCCAGCAGCCGTTTACAGGGGGAGGAAGCTTTCTTT.

In this sample, this clone turned up a few times. The V gene is TRBV2, the J gene TRBJ1-1; the D is unclear. The V gene lost 3 bases and the J gene lost 5 bases, with 4 bases spanning the gap. The CDR3 spans 11 residues. Germline assignment: CDR1 SNHLY and CDR2 FYNNEI. The CDR3 loop reads CASSDDTEAFF. CDR3 nucleotides: TGTGCCAGCAGTGATGATACTGAAGCTTTCTTT.

The CDR3 nucleotides read TGTGCCAGCAGCCTTAGGGTGGCTTTTGGATCCTATAATTCACCCCTCCACTTT. It encodes CASSLRVAFGSYNSPLHF. The chain is built from TRBV13 and TRBJ1-6; D is unclear. The CDR3 runs 18 residues. Germline values: CDR1 PRHDT, CDR2 FYEKMQ (reference sequence). V was trimmed by 5 bases and J by 1 base, leaving 18 bases between them. Filled out from reference TRBV13 and TRBJ1-6, the complete variable domain reads AAGVIQSPRHLIKEKRETATLKCYPIPRHDTVYWYQQGPGQDPQFLISFYEKMQSDKGSIPDRFSAQQFSDYHSELNMSSLELGDSALYFCASSLRVAFGSYNSPLHFGNGTRLTVT.

Only a few counts were recorded for this clone. The chain carries TRBV27 and TRBJ2-1; 9 nucleotides agree with TRBD1. The CDR3 covers 15 residues. Germline V gene sequence: CDR1 MNHEY, CDR2 SMNVEV (reference sequence). V shed 5 bases, J shed 4 bases, and the junction held 6 bases outside the gene matches. CDR3 in DNA: TGTGCCAGCAGTCCGGGACAGGGTTGGTACAATGAGCAGTTCTTC. Translation: CASSPGQGWYNEQFF.

The chain has TRBV6-5 and TRBJ2-3, with D hard to call. Germline CDR1 reads MNHEY; CDR2 reads SVGAGI. This CDR3 has 16 residues. V lost 0 bases, J lost 1 base, and 11 bases lay in between. CDR3 sequence (DNA): TGTGCCAGCAGTTACTCTACGGACCCTCGCACAGATACGCAGTATTTT. It is translated as CASSYSTDPRTDTQYF.